This TCR beta chain was captured by sequencing in a study of response to subunit inactivated influenza vaccine. The CDR3 length is 17 residues. The germline CDR1 and CDR2 sequences are SGHVS and FNYEAQ. The trim removed 8 bases at V and 2 bases at J, leaving 15 bases unmatched. In regard to this clonotype: Its specificity is unknown.

From the RT-PCR reads, TCRdb called clonotypes with MiXCR, one entry per CDR3 protein. The sample lists 600,000 to 850,000 distinct CDR3 sequences, 14% occurring once. Overall study results and limits: Few additional T cells are recruited per seasonal influenza vaccination, authors suggested.

This sample comprised PBMCs from blood, obtained around two weeks before vaccination. This sequence joins TRBV7-6 and TRBJ2-3, with 8 bases aligning to TRBD1. The source is a man aged 45 to 65 who received an inactivated influenza vaccine. CDR3 nucleotide sequence: TGTGCCAGCCTCCCCCCAAAACAGGGGGATCCCACAGATACGCAGTATTTT. Translation: CASLPPKQGDPTDTQYF.